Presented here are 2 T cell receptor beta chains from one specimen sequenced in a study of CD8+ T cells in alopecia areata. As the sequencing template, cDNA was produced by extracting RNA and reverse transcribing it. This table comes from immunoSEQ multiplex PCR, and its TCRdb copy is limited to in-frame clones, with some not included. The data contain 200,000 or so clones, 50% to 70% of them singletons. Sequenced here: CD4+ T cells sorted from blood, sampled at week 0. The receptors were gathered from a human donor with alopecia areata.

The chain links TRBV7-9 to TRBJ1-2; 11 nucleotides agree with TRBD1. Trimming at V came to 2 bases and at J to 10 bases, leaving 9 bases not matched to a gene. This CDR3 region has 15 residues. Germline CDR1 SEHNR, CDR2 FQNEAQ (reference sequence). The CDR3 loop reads CASSLLGTGGDSYTF. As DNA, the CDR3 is TGTGCCAGCAGCTTACTAGGGACAGGGGGTGACTCCTACACCTTC. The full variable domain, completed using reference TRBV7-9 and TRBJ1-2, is DTGVSQNPRHKITKRGQNVTFRCDPISEHNRLYWYRQTLGQGPEFLTYFQNEAQLEKSRLLSDRFSAERPKGSFSTLEIQRTEQGDSAMYLCASSLLGTGGDSYTFGSGTRLTVV.

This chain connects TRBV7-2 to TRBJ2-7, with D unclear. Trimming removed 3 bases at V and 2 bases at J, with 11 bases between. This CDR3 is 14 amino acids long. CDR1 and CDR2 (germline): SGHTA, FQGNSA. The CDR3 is CASSLLSRPYEQYF. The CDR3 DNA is TGTGCCAGCAGCTTGTTATCCAGACCCTACGAGCAGTACTTC. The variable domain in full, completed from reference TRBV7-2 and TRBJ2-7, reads GAGVSQSPSNKVTEKGKDVELRCDPISGHTALYWYRQSLGQGLEFLIYFQGNSAPDKSGLPSDRFSAERTGGSVSTLTIQRTQQEDSAVYLCASSLLSRPYEQYFGPGTRLTVT.